Listed here are 10 T cell receptor beta chains from one sample, sequenced in a study of a mutant IDH1 vaccine in newly diagnosed glioma (dated by TCRdb to the early 2020s). These receptors have no identified antigens. What this sample's time point label stands for: week 23, last vaccination. A 20-mer mutant IDH1 peptide at 300 micrograms in Montanide made up each vaccine dose, which was injected subcutaneously together with topical imiquimod. The library was prepared using the immunoSEQ multiplex PCR assay. This immuneACCESS table, as held by TCRdb, lists in-frame sequences with V and J called but not all clones. Of the missing ones, under half trace to an unresolved V gene in checked studies; the others have no known cause. The sample includes tens of thousands of clones, with over 80% observed a single time. The ten largest clonotypes hold about 1.4% of the sample. The specimen comprised PBMCs, sampled from a glioma patient whose treatment included an IDH1 peptide vaccine. The receptors originated from a man aged 35-49 years with glioma.

The gene calls are TRBV4-3 and TRBJ2-1; D is unresolved. The V end was cut by 0 bases, the J end by 0 bases, with 6 bases between. The length of the CDR3 is 15 residues. Germline CDR1 LGHNA, CDR2 YSLEER. CDR3 sequence: CASSQEPNSYNEQFF. For the CDR3, the DNA is TGCGCCAGCAGCCAAGAACCAAACTCCTACAATGAGCAGTTCTTC.

Written as DNA, the CDR3 is TGTGCCAGCAGTTACTCGGGTGGACTAACCTACGAGCAGTACTTC. It codes for CASSYSGGLTYEQYF. V usage is TRBV6-5 and J usage is TRBJ2-7, with D possibly being TRBD2 (6 bases). CDR3 length equals 15 residues. V was clipped by 0 bases and J by 2 bases, with 11 bases between them. Germline V gene data show CDR1 as MNHEY and CDR2 as SVGAGI.

V is TRBV9 and J is TRBJ2-5; TRBD1 or TRBD2 may be the D gene (6 bases each). The CDR3 covers 17 residues. The ends were cut back, 0 bases at V and 5 bases at J, with 20 bases in the middle. Germline V lookup: CDR1 SGDLS, CDR2 YYNGEE. The CDR3 nucleotides read TGTGCCAGCAGCGTAGGGGGGGCCTACGGCGTAAGGGAGACCCAGTACTTC. This gives the protein CASSVGGAYGVRETQYF.

The chain links TRBV29-1 to TRBJ2-7; possible D gene TRBD1, 5 bases. V was cut by 8 bases and J by 5 bases, with 13 bases left in between. The CDR3 covers 11 residues. Germline V gene data show CDR1 as SQVTM and CDR2 as ANQGSEA. CDR3 loop: CSSSQGNEQYF. Written as DNA, the CDR3 is TGCAGCTCCTCGCAGGGAAACGAGCAGTACTTC.

The rearrangement uses TRBV5-4 and TRBJ2-1; perhaps TRBD2 as D (5 bases). This CDR3 is 16 amino acids long. Trimming took off 1 base at V and 0 bases at J, with 11 bases between the two ends. The germline CDR1 and CDR2 sequences are SGHNT and YYREEE (reference sequence). Here the CDR3 reads CASSLQRQSSYNEQFF. The CDR3 region has the DNA TGTGCCAGCAGCTTGCAGCGGCAGAGCTCCTACAATGAGCAGTTCTTC.

The chain carries TRBV5-6 and TRBJ2-4; 7 positions agree with TRBD1. Germline lookup yields CDR1 SGHDT and CDR2 YYEEEE. This CDR3 region has 13 residues. V shed 7 bases, J shed 1 base, and the junction held 2 bases outside the gene matches. The CDR3 DNA reads TGTGCCAGCGAGACAGGGGCCAAAAACATTCAGTACTTC. Translated: CASETGAKNIQYF.

J is TRBJ2-5 and V is TRBV7-9, with 9 positions matching TRBD2. Germline CDR1 and CDR2: SEHNR and FQNEAQ (reference sequence). The CDR3 totals 13 residues. Trimming took 5 bases from V and 5 from J; bases not matched to a gene: 3. CDR3 in DNA: TGTGCCAGCAGCCCGGGGACTAGCGAGACCCAGTACTTC. Translation: CASSPGTSETQYF.

The chain joins TRBV9 to TRBJ2-1; D assignment may be TRBD1 or TRBD2 (6 bases each). This CDR3 contains 16 residues. Germline V CDR1 and CDR2: SGDLS, YYNGEE. V lost 0 bases to trimming and J lost 6 bases, with 16 bases between them. Here the CDR3 DNA reads TGTGCCAGCAGCGTAGTAGGCTCCGGGGGCGGCAATGAGCAGTTCTTC. Encoded protein: CASSVVGSGGGNEQFF.

The chain links TRBV5-1 to TRBJ1-1; the D gene is possibly TRBD1 (5 bases). This CDR3 has 16 residues. Trimming took off 0 bases at V and 1 base at J, with 13 bases between the two ends. CDR1 and CDR2 (germline): SGHRS, YFSETQ. The CDR3 reads CASSLDNQGSNTEAFF. In DNA form, the CDR3 reads TGCGCCAGCAGCTTGGATAACCAGGGCTCGAACACTGAAGCTTTCTTT.

The chain has TRBV9 and TRBJ1-2, with a possible D match to TRBD1 (6 bases). CDR3 size: 15 residues. The germline V gene encodes CDR1 SGDLS and CDR2 YYNGEE. V lost 0 bases and J 7 bases, leaving 16 bases between the germline ends. The DNA of the CDR3 is TGTGCCAGCAGCGTAGCAGGAAACAGGGTCGGTGGCTACACCTTC. Translation: CASSVAGNRVGGYTF.